This entry lists 5 T cell receptor beta chains sequenced from one sample in a study of beta chain features in type 1 diabetes. Since all of the isolated RNA was reverse transcribed, expressed TCRB transcripts were what got sequenced. Libraries were prepared by immunoSEQ multiplex PCR; TCRdb keeps only in-frame clonotypes and omits some of them. The data show 300,000 to 400,000 clones, approximately 12% seen once. Sequenced material: naive CD4+ T cells from blood. The receptors here all came from a man in his late teens or twenties in good health.

This clone has only a few counts. The J gene is TRBJ2-7, the V gene TRBV18; 10 nucleotides line up with TRBD1. With V trimmed by 5 bases and J by 0 bases, 4 bases remained unmatched. Germline V CDR1 and CDR2: KGHSH, LQKENI. The CDR3 totals 15 residues. The CDR3, as DNA: TGTGCCAGCTCATCAGGGACAGGGGCCTCCTACGAGCAGTACTTC. It yields the protein CASSSGTGASYEQYF.

The V gene is TRBV9, the J gene TRBJ1-4, with 8 bases lining up with TRBD1. With V trimmed by 0 bases and J by 8 bases, 6 bases remained unmatched. The CDR3 extends over 15 amino acids. Germline V CDR1 and CDR2: SGDLS, YYNGEE. The CDR3 sequence: CASSVAGQAQEKLFF. The CDR3 bases are TGTGCCAGCAGCGTAGCGGGACAGGCCCAAGAAAAACTGTTTTTT. Full variable domain (rest looked up from reference TRBV9 and TRBJ1-4): DSGVTQTPKHLITATGQRVTLRCSPRSGDLSVYWYQQSLDQGLQFLIQYYNGEERAKGNILERFSAQQFPDLHSELNLSSLELGDSALYFCASSVAGQAQEKLFFGSGTQLSVL.

The chain combines TRBV19 with TRBJ1-5, with 7 bases lining up with TRBD1. Trimming took 7 bases from V and 4 from J; bases not matched to a gene: 10. The CDR3 consists of 15 residues. The germline gives CDR1 LNHDA, CDR2 SQIVND (reference sequence). In DNA, the CDR3 is TGTGCCAGTAAAACAGGGGTCGTGAGTAATCAGCCCCAGCATTTT. As protein: CASKTGVVSNQPQHF.

The chain couples TRBV6-5 to TRBJ1-2; 12 nucleotides align to TRBD1. Germline CDR1 and CDR2: MNHEY and SVGAGI. The CDR3 is 15 amino acids. V was pared by 6 bases and J by 5 bases, with 7 bases of the junction left unmatched. CDR3 DNA sequence: TGTGCCAGCAGCCGGGGACAGGGGGCAGGGTATGGCTACACCTTC. It encodes CASSRGQGAGYGYTF.

Written as DNA, the CDR3 is TGTGCCAGCAGCTCGAGACTAGCGGCTAGCACAGATACGCAGTATTTT. Its translation: CASSSRLAASTDTQYF. The gene calls are TRBV7-9 and TRBJ2-3, with TRBD2 matching 9 bases. V lost 4 bases, J lost 0 bases, and 5 bases stayed unmatched. The CDR3 length is 16 residues. Germline V lookup: CDR1 SEHNR, CDR2 FQNEAQ (reference sequence).